Listed here are 25 T cell receptor beta chains from one sample, sequenced in a study of blood T cell repertoires in COVID-19. Sequencing used immunoSEQ multiplex PCR; TCRdb keeps in-frame clones, though not all of them. Seen here are around 60,000 clones, 80% to 90% observed once, and the top ten hold 14% to 15%. The sequenced sample was peripheral blood. The receptors here all came from an older man with acute or convalescent COVID-19.

This chain connects TRBV5-1 to TRBJ2-1, with 7 bases identical to TRBD1. J was trimmed by 6 bases and V by 1 base; bases with no gene match: 7. Germline-derived CDR1 and CDR2 are SGHRS and YFSETQ. CDR3 size: 15 residues. The chain's CDR3 is CASSLTGTVINEQFF. The CDR3, as DNA: TGCGCCAGCAGCTTGACCGGGACAGTTATCAATGAGCAGTTCTTC.

This chain connects TRBV5-1 to TRBJ2-3; perhaps TRBD1 as D (6 bases). CDR3 length: 13 residues. Germline V gene sequence: CDR1 SGHRS, CDR2 YFSETQ. V was shortened by 0 bases and J by 6 bases, with 8 bases between the two germline ends. The CDR3 reads CASSLDRADTQYF. In DNA form, the CDR3 reads TGCGCCAGCAGCTTGGACAGGGCTGATACGCAGTATTTT. The full variable domain, in which reference TRBV5-1 and TRBJ2-3 provide the parts outside the CDR3, is KAGVTQTPRYLIKTRGQQVTLSCSPISGHRSVSWYQQTPGQGLQFLFEYFSETQRNKGNFPGRFSGRQFSNSRSEMNVSTLELGDSALYLCASSLDRADTQYFGPGTRLTVL.

The CDR3 DNA is TGTGCCAGCACCCCAACCGTAGCGGGGGGCTACAATGAGCAGTTCTTC. It encodes CASTPTVAGGYNEQFF. This chain uses TRBV11-2 with TRBJ2-1; 10 bases fit TRBD2. The germline gives CDR1 SGHAT, CDR2 FQNNGV. The CDR3 sequence is 16 residues long. Trimming cost V 7 bases and J 3 bases; bases outside gene matches: 9.

The J gene is TRBJ2-3, the V gene TRBV10-3; TRBD2 aligns across 11 bases. The ends lost 6 bases at V and 2 bases at J; junction bases unmatched: 4. The CDR3 is made up of 15 amino acids. Germline lookup yields CDR1 ENHRY and CDR2 SYGVKD. In DNA, the CDR3 is TGTGCCATCAGCCCTAGCGGGGGGTTCACAGATACGCAGTATTTT. Its protein is CAISPSGGFTDTQYF.

This rearrangement joins TRBV25-1 to TRBJ1-2, with D possibly being TRBD1 (5 bases). The CDR3 length is 13 residues. Trimming removed 5 bases from V and 4 bases from J, with 11 bases in between. CDR1 is MGHDK and CDR2 is SYGVNS in the germline V gene. DNA of the CDR3: TGTGCCAGCAGTCTGGGCAGGGCCTATGGCTACACCTTC. Translation: CASSLGRAYGYTF.

The gene calls are TRBV30 and TRBJ1-2, with 8 bases fitting TRBD1. V shed 1 base, J shed 3 bases, and the junction held 1 base outside the gene matches. This CDR3 region has 13 residues. Looked up from germline, CDR1 is GTSNPN and CDR2 is SVGIG (reference sequence). CDR3 sequence: CAWSADRDYGYTF. DNA for the CDR3: TGTGCCTGGAGTGCGGACAGGGACTATGGCTACACCTTC.

The chain is built from TRBV10-3 and TRBJ2-5, with D uncertain. This CDR3 has 11 residues. Germline V gives CDR1 ENHRY, CDR2 SYGVKD. V shed 10 bases and J shed 0 bases, with 6 bases lying between them. The CDR3 reads CATLDQETQYF. In DNA form, the CDR3 reads TGTGCCACCCTAGACCAAGAGACCCAGTACTTC.

V is TRBV7-8 and J is TRBJ1-2; D gene ambiguous. The CDR3 loop spans 14 amino acids. Trimming shortened V by 5 bases and J by 8 bases, and 18 bases separated the two germline ends. Germline lookup yields CDR1 SGHVS and CDR2 FQNEAQ. The CDR3 coding sequence is TGTGCCAGCAGCCTCAGCCTCGAGGGAAGCGGCTACACCTTC. Encoded protein: CASSLSLEGSGYTF.

The chain joins TRBV11-2 to TRBJ2-3; 12 positions match TRBD2. Trimming at V came to 3 bases and at J to 0 bases, leaving 7 bases not matched to a gene. The CDR3 totals 18 residues. CDR1 is SGHAT, CDR2 FQNNGV, per germline. CDR3 sequence (DNA): TGTGCCAGCAGCTTTTTGACTAGCGGGGGTTCTAGCACAGATACGCAGTATTTT. Amino acid sequence: CASSFLTSGGSSTDTQYF.

The chain links TRBV6-1 to TRBJ2-2, with 7 nucleotides matching TRBD2. The CDR3 is 20 residues long. CDR1 is MNHNS, CDR2 SASEGT, per germline. Losses at the gene ends were 2 bases for V and 1 base for J; bases not matched to a gene: 16. CDR3 coding DNA: TGTGCCAGCAGTGAAAGGGGCAAGGGAGGGGCACCCATGAACACCGGGGAGCTGTTTTTT. It yields the protein CASSERGKGGAPMNTGELFF.

This clone turned up a few times. The rearrangement links TRBV5-1 to TRBJ2-7; D is unresolved. Germline CDR1 reads SGHRS; CDR2 reads YFSETQ. The CDR3 length is 13 residues. The V end was cut by 0 bases, the J end by 1 base, with 5 bases between. The CDR3 DNA sequence: TGCGCCAGCAGCTTGGTGAGGTCCTACGAGCAGTACTTC. It encodes CASSLVRSYEQYF.

Remarks on this clone: One junction end does not reproduce the germline sequence, and a read error may be involved. The rearrangement uses TRBV4-1 and TRBJ2-1, with D perhaps TRBD2 (6 bases). CDR3 length equals 17 residues. Per germline, CDR1 MGHRA and CDR2 YSYEKL. CDR3 sequence reads: CASSRTYTGTDEQFLIF. DNA for the CDR3: TGCGCCAGCAGCCGAACTTATACCGGGACTGATGAGCAGTTCTTAATCTTC.

V is TRBV2 and J is TRBJ1-1, with 7 bases aligning to TRBD1. Germline-derived CDR1 and CDR2 are SNHLY and FYNNEI. Germline trimming cut 6 bases from V and 1 base from J; bases unmatched to any gene: 11. The length of the CDR3 is 16 residues. The CDR3 sequence: CASSPRGNRANTEAFF. For the CDR3, the DNA is TGTGCCAGCAGCCCCAGGGGGAACAGGGCGAACACTGAAGCTTTCTTT.

The rearrangement uses TRBV18 and TRBJ1-2; 8 bases fit TRBD1. Germline trimming cut 3 bases from V and 8 bases from J; bases unmatched to any gene: 8. Per germline, CDR1 KGHSH and CDR2 LQKENI. CDR3 length equals 14 residues. As DNA, the CDR3 is TGTGCCAGCTCACCGGCAGGGGGCAGGGGAGGCTACACCTTC. Protein: CASSPAGGRGGYTF.

J is TRBJ2-3 and V is TRBV5-4; 11 nucleotides line up with TRBD2. In germline, CDR1 is SGHNT, CDR2 YYREEE (reference sequence). The junction had 6 bases not matched to a gene; V was cut back by 3 bases and J by 6 bases. CDR3 length: 15 residues. This chain's CDR3 is CASSSLAGGRDTQYF. The CDR3 bases are TGTGCCAGCAGCTCCTTAGCGGGGGGGCGGGATACGCAGTATTTT.

The rearrangement links TRBV10-2 to TRBJ2-1; 8 positions agree with TRBD2. V dropped 0 bases and J dropped 4; count of bases not matched to a gene: 2. CDR1 is WSHSY, CDR2 SAAADI, per germline. The length of the CDR3 is 15 residues. The CDR3 coding sequence is TGCGCCAGCAGTGAGTCATCGGGGGGGTACAATGAGCAGTTCTTC. Its protein product is CASSESSGGYNEQFF.

The chain employs TRBV20-1 and TRBJ1-2; unclear D gene. CDR1 and CDR2 (germline): DFQATT, SNEGSKA (reference sequence). Trimming took 6 bases from V and 7 from J, leaving 9 bases between them. The CDR3 spans 10 residues. The CDR3 spells CSAPDSGYTF. The CDR3 coding sequence is TGCAGTGCCCCCGATAGTGGCTACACCTTC.

The chain joins TRBV9 to TRBJ2-5, with 11 nucleotides matching TRBD2. With 0 bases clipped from V and 5 bases from J, the junction kept 9 bases outside the gene matches. Germline assignment: CDR1 SGDLS and CDR2 YYNGEE. CDR3 length equals 17 residues. CDR3 nucleotide sequence: TGTGCCAGCAGCGTAGGGAATAGCGGGGGGGCCGAGGAGACCCAGTACTTC. This gives the protein CASSVGNSGGAEETQYF.

V is TRBV18 and J is TRBJ1-1; no reliable D call. Trimming shortened V by 5 bases and J by 3 bases, and 10 bases separated the two germline ends. Germline CDR1 KGHSH, CDR2 LQKENI. The CDR3 is 13 amino acids. The CDR3 DNA reads as TGTGCCAGCTCAGAGGGTCCGGACACTGAAGCTTTCTTT. Residues: CASSEGPDTEAFF.

This chain connects TRBV2 to TRBJ1-5; tentatively, D is TRBD1 (5 bases). CDR1 and CDR2 (germline): SNHLY, FYNNEI. V was pared by 3 bases and J by 2 bases, with 11 bases between. The CDR3 sequence is 15 residues long. The CDR3 sequence: CASSEGGNRNQPQHF. The CDR3 nucleotides read TGTGCCAGCAGTGAGGGGGGGAATCGCAATCAGCCCCAGCATTTT.

The CDR3 sequence is CASSYGPGTEAFF. CDR3 sequence (DNA): TGTGCCAGCAGCTACGGTCCCGGCACTGAAGCTTTCTTT. The gene calls are TRBV9 and TRBJ1-1, with unresolved D. Per germline, CDR1 SGDLS and CDR2 YYNGEE. Trimming removed 4 bases from V and 4 bases from J, with 11 bases in between. CDR3 size: 13 residues.

V usage is TRBV29-1 and J usage is TRBJ1-2; 10 nucleotides line up with TRBD1. J was trimmed by 0 bases and V by 4 bases; bases with no gene match: 5. The CDR3 covers 15 residues. From germline, CDR1 is SQVTM and CDR2 ANQGSEA. The CDR3 DNA follows: TGCAGCGTTGGGGACAGGGGAGCCGCTAACTATGGCTACACCTTC. Translation: CSVGDRGAANYGYTF.

The gene calls are TRBV5-1 and TRBJ1-1; 7 nucleotides agree with TRBD1. CDR3 length: 15 residues. Germline V lookup: CDR1 SGHRS, CDR2 YFSETQ. V trimming: 4 bases; J trimming: 3 bases; junction bases outside the gene matches: 9. DNA for the CDR3: TGCGCCAGCAGCCTACGTCCGGGACAGTACACTGAAGCTTTCTTT. Its protein is CASSLRPGQYTEAFF.

The V gene is TRBV7-8, the J gene TRBJ2-5; maybe TRBD1 (5 bases). The CDR3 spans 13 residues. Germline V gives CDR1 SGHVS, CDR2 FQNEAQ. The V end lost 3 bases, the J end lost 9 bases, and 14 bases lay between the germline ends. CDR3 sequence reads: CASSFERVGPQYF. The DNA of the CDR3 is TGTGCCAGCAGCTTTGAGCGTGTGGGGCCCCAGTACTTC.

This clone was counted only a few times. This chain joins TRBV5-1 and TRBJ2-1; 13 nucleotides match TRBD2. Trimming cost V 4 bases and J 0 bases; bases outside gene matches: 13. Germline CDR1 is SGHRS and CDR2 is YFSETQ. This CDR3 region has 20 residues. CDR3 DNA sequence: TGCGCCAGCAGCCCCCGACTAGCGGGGGGTCTCGCTAGCTCCTACAATGAGCAGTTCTTC. Translated, it gives CASSPRLAGGLASSYNEQFF.